A single sample is the source of the 32 T cell receptor beta chains below, sequenced in a study of neoadjuvant anti-PD-1 for oral cavity cancer (dated by TCRdb to about 2021). Library preparation was by the immunoSEQ multiplex PCR assay. The table comes from immuneACCESS by way of TCRdb, which keeps in-frame sequences with V and J called. Part of the clones is missing from these tables; in studies checked, under half for an unresolved V gene and the rest for unknown reasons. The sample table records roughly 14,000 clones; about 61% of these occur just once. In total, the top ten clones hold around 2.4% of the sample. The sample's time point, from its label and the paper: before neoadjuvant nivolumab. Sequenced material: PBMCs, taken before nivolumab (anti-PD-1) treatment. The source is a person aged 40-85 years with oral cavity squamous cell carcinoma.

This chain links TRBV15 with TRBJ1-1, with D possibly being TRBD1 (5 bases). Trimming pared 0 bases from V and 4 bases from J, leaving 9 bases between. The CDR3 contains 14 residues. In germline, CDR1 is LNHNV, CDR2 YYDKDF (reference sequence). The CDR3 DNA follows: TGTGCCACCAGCAGAGAGGGGGAGCGCACTGAAGCTTTCTTT. Translated, it gives CATSREGERTEAFF.

The chain carries TRBV7-3 and TRBJ1-1, with D possibly matching TRBD1 (5 bases). Trimming stripped 4 bases from V and 0 bases from J, with 18 bases between. Germline lookup yields CDR1 SGHTA and CDR2 FQGTGA. The CDR3 is made up of 17 amino acids. The CDR3 is CASSSYGGTSMNTEAFF. In DNA, the CDR3 is TGTGCCAGCAGCTCATACGGAGGGACCTCGATGAACACTGAAGCTTTCTTT.

CDR3 protein: CSARQGEGYTF. CDR3 sequence (DNA): TGCAGCGCTCGACAGGGAGAGGGCTACACCTTC. V usage is TRBV29-1 and J usage is TRBJ1-2; 7 nucleotides line up with TRBD1. Germline V gene sequence: CDR1 SQVTM, CDR2 ANQGSEA. CDR3 length equals 11 residues. The V gene end was trimmed by 7 bases and the J gene end by 8 bases; junction bases not matched to a gene: 7.

For the CDR3, the DNA is TGTGCCAGCACCCCGGACCAAACGCACCAAGAGACCCAGTACTTC. Translated: CASTPDQTHQETQYF. The gene calls are TRBV5-6 and TRBJ2-5; no definite D call. Germline assignment: CDR1 SGHDT and CDR2 YYEEEE. The germline V and J ends were trimmed by 6 bases and 0 bases, with 15 bases remaining between them. This CDR3 contains 15 residues.

In its sample, this clone was seen a few times. The chain recombines TRBV6-4 with TRBJ2-1; the D is unclear. Trimming left V 4 bases short and J 9 bases short, with 16 bases between. CDR1 MRHNA and CDR2 SNTAGT come from the germline V gene. This CDR3 has 14 amino acids. CDR3 nucleotide sequence: TGTGCCAGCAGTGGAGTGGGTGGGATGTCTGAGCAGTTCTTC. This gives the protein CASSGVGGMSEQFF.

This chain connects TRBV27 to TRBJ2-1, with 9 bases fitting TRBD2. This CDR3 comprises 15 residues. Unmatched junction bases numbered 3, after V lost 2 bases and J lost 4 bases. Per the germline V gene, CDR1 is MNHEY and CDR2 is SMNVEV (reference sequence). The CDR3 DNA is TGTGCCAGCAGTTTAAGGGCGGGAGGGTACAATGAGCAGTTCTTC. This codes for CASSLRAGGYNEQFF.

A few counts support this clone. The chain is built from TRBV7-8 and TRBJ1-5, with 9 positions matching TRBD1. The CDR3 is made up of 15 amino acids. Germline CDR1 SGHVS, CDR2 FQNEAQ. With V trimmed by 5 bases and J by 4 bases, 6 bases remained unmatched. CDR3 protein: CASSPGTGLNQPQHF. In nucleotides, the CDR3 is TGTGCCAGCAGCCCTGGGACAGGGTTAAATCAGCCCCAGCATTTT.

The rearrangement uses TRBV6-5 and TRBJ1-6; 7 bases align to TRBD1. Germline trimming cut 5 bases from V and 8 bases from J; bases unmatched to any gene: 3. Germline assignment: CDR1 MNHEY and CDR2 SVGAGI. The CDR3 covers 13 residues. For the CDR3, the DNA is TGTGCCAGCAGTGACAGGGAGGATTCACCCCTCCACTTT. Protein: CASSDREDSPLHF.

The rearrangement joins TRBV2 to TRBJ2-7; perhaps TRBD1 as D (6 bases). The germline gives CDR1 SNHLY, CDR2 FYNNEI. The CDR3 loop spans 13 amino acids. The germline V and J ends were trimmed by 4 bases and 6 bases, with 13 bases remaining between them. CDR3 bases: TGTGCCAGCAGTGGGGGGAACAGGGTCGAGCAGTACTTC. Its protein product is CASSGGNRVEQYF.

The chain is built from TRBV5-1 and TRBJ1-5; D may be TRBD1 (6 bases). Trimming shortened V by 1 base and J by 3 bases, and 29 bases separated the two germline ends. The CDR3 is 21 amino acids. Looked up from germline, CDR1 is SGHRS and CDR2 is YFSETQ. CDR3 nucleotides: TGCGCCAGCAGCTTGAAGTTATCGGGAGGACAGCCCTCATTATCCAATCAGCCCCAGCATTTT. Translated: CASSLKLSGGQPSLSNQPQHF.

The V and J genes are TRBV27 and TRBJ2-7; D possibly corresponds to TRBD1 (5 bases). The CDR3 totals 15 residues. Germline V gene sequence: CDR1 MNHEY, CDR2 SMNVEV (reference sequence). V lost 0 bases, J lost 6 bases, and 15 bases lay in between. CDR3 protein: CASSLSGGQGSEQYF. CDR3 bases: TGTGCCAGCAGTTTATCGGGCGGTCAGGGAAGCGAGCAGTACTTC.

The gene calls are TRBV9 and TRBJ2-1, with TRBD2 matching 13 bases. This CDR3 contains 17 residues. V lost 0 bases and J lost 5; bases outside the gene matches: 5. The germline gives CDR1 SGDLS, CDR2 YYNGEE. The CDR3 bases are TGTGCCAGCAGCGTAGGGACTAGCGGGGGCTTTAACAATGAGCAGTTCTTC. Its protein is CASSVGTSGGFNNEQFF. Full variable domain (outside the CDR3, taken from reference TRBV9 and TRBJ2-1): DSGVTQTPKHLITATGQRVTLRCSPRSGDLSVYWYQQSLDQGLQFLIQYYNGEERAKGNILERFSAQQFPDLHSELNLSSLELGDSALYFCASSVGTSGGFNNEQFFGPGTRLTVL.

This rearrangement joins TRBV18 to TRBJ1-4; unclear D gene. CDR3 length: 16 amino acids. The germline CDR1 and CDR2 sequences are KGHSH and LQKENI. V dropped 2 bases and J dropped 0 bases, with 10 bases sitting between them. This CDR3 is CASSPGDTSTNEKLFF. The CDR3, as DNA: TGTGCCAGCTCACCAGGAGACACCTCAACTAATGAAAAACTGTTTTTT. Looking up the rest from reference TRBV18 and TRBJ1-4 gives the full variable domain: NAGVMQNPRHLVRRRGQEARLRCSPMKGHSHVYWYRQLPEEGLKFMVYLQKENIIDESGMPKERFSAEFPKEGPSILRIQQVVRGDSAAYFCASSPGDTSTNEKLFFGSGTQLSVL.

The chain recombines TRBV2 with TRBJ2-5; TRBD1 matches 7 bases. CDR3 length: 13 residues. With V trimmed by 7 bases and J by 1 base, 3 bases remained unmatched. From germline, CDR1 is SNHLY and CDR2 FYNNEI. CDR3: CASTGDSQETQYF. In DNA, the CDR3 is TGTGCCAGCACTGGGGACAGCCAAGAGACCCAGTACTTC.

The J gene is TRBJ1-2, the V gene TRBV2; 9 bases map to TRBD1. J lost 7 bases, V lost 7 bases, and 13 bases had no gene match. CDR3 length: 15 residues. The germline gives CDR1 SNHLY, CDR2 FYNNEI. The chain's CDR3 is CASTKDRGTARGYTF. CDR3 in DNA: TGTGCCAGCACTAAGGACAGGGGAACAGCACGTGGCTACACCTTC.

This clone has just a few counts. CDR3 region: CASSELSGLAGETQYF. DNA of the CDR3: TGCGCCAGCAGTGAGTTAAGTGGACTAGCTGGAGAGACCCAGTACTTC. The chain is built from TRBV10-1 and TRBJ2-5; 8 nucleotides line up with TRBD2. Unmatched junction bases numbered 8, after V lost 1 base and J lost 4 bases. This CDR3 region has 16 residues. Looked up from germline, CDR1 is WNHNN and CDR2 is SYGVQD (reference sequence).

This chain connects TRBV14 to TRBJ2-1, with 13 positions matching TRBD2. The CDR3 runs 18 residues. Germline V gene lookup returns CDR1 SGHDN and CDR2 FVKESK. After removal of 4 bases from V and 7 bases from J, the junction contained 13 bases not matched to a gene. The DNA for the CDR3 is TGTGCCAGCAGCCGCCGTCCGGGACTAGCGGGGTCGCGGAATGAGCAGTTCTTC. This sequence encodes CASSRRPGLAGSRNEQFF. The full variable domain, in which reference TRBV14 and TRBJ2-1 provide the parts outside the CDR3, is EAGVTQFPSHSVIEKGQTVTLRCDPISGHDNLYWYRRVMGKEIKFLLHFVKESKQDESGMPNNRFLAERTGGTYSTLKVQPAELEDSGVYFCASSRRPGLAGSRNEQFFGPGTRLTVL.

J is TRBJ1-3 and V is TRBV10-2; D uncertain. Germline V CDR1 and CDR2: WSHSY, SAAADI. This CDR3 comprises 14 residues. The V gene lost 4 bases and the J gene lost 4 bases, with 11 bases spanning the gap. CDR3 region: CASSGGLEGNTIYF. The CDR3 DNA is TGCGCCAGCAGTGGAGGACTAGAAGGAAACACCATATATTTT.

The genes are TRBV4-1 and TRBJ2-1; D may be TRBD2 (5 bases). This CDR3 spans 16 amino acids. Germline V lookup: CDR1 MGHRA, CDR2 YSYEKL. V lost 1 base, J lost 0 bases, and 10 bases lay in between. The CDR3 is CASSQAWELSYNEQFF. CDR3 DNA sequence: TGCGCCAGCAGCCAAGCCTGGGAGCTCTCCTACAATGAGCAGTTCTTC.

V is TRBV5-1 and J is TRBJ2-2; 14 bases fit TRBD2. Germline trimming cut 5 bases from V and 1 base from J; bases unmatched to any gene: 7. Germline CDR1 is SGHRS and CDR2 is YFSETQ. The CDR3 is made up of 18 amino acids. CDR3 protein: CASRPGLAGGQNTGELFF. The CDR3 nucleotides read TGCGCCAGCAGACCTGGACTAGCGGGGGGACAGAACACCGGGGAGCTGTTTTTT.

The chain uses TRBV11-2 and TRBJ2-7; TRBD1 aligns across 9 bases. CDR1 is SGHAT, CDR2 FQNNGV, per germline. The V and J ends lost 4 bases and 4 bases, in that order; junction bases with no gene match: 8. The CDR3 is 15 amino acids. The CDR3 nucleotides read TGTGCCAGCAGCTACCGATCACAGGGGGCATACGAGCAGTACTTC. Encoded protein: CASSYRSQGAYEQYF.

The CDR3 bases are TGTGCCAGCAGCCGGACAGCTAATGAAAAACTGTTTTTT. Amino acids: CASSRTANEKLFF. This chain connects TRBV6-1 to TRBJ1-4; possible D gene TRBD1, 6 bases. The CDR3 length is 13 residues. Germline V lookup: CDR1 MNHNS, CDR2 SASEGT. Trimming removed 6 bases from V and 3 bases from J, with 8 bases in between.

V is TRBV6-5 and J is TRBJ1-1; 9 bases line up with TRBD1. This CDR3 spans 14 amino acids. The V and J ends lost 7 bases and 2 bases, in that order; junction bases with no gene match: 5. In germline, CDR1 is MNHEY, CDR2 SVGAGI. The CDR3 is CASNRGRTNTEAFF. CDR3 coding DNA: TGTGCCAGCAACAGGGGGCGGACAAACACTGAAGCTTTCTTT.

A few counts support this clone. The rearrangement joins TRBV4-1 to TRBJ1-2; D perhaps matches TRBD1 (5 bases). Trimming left V 3 bases short and J 6 bases short, with 17 bases between. The CDR3 has 15 residues. CDR1 is MGHRA and CDR2 is YSYEKL in the germline V gene. The CDR3 coding sequence is TGCGCCAGCAGCCAGGCCGACGGGGGAGGAGATGGCTACACCTTC. Protein: CASSQADGGGDGYTF.

The V and J genes are TRBV27 and TRBJ2-6; D is unclear. Germline V gene data show CDR1 as MNHEY and CDR2 as SMNVEV (reference sequence). This CDR3 is built from 13 residues. V lost 0 bases, J lost 3 bases, and 0 bases lay in between. The CDR3 nucleotides read TGTGCCAGCAGTTTATCTGGGGCCAACGTCCTGACTTTC. Amino acid sequence: CASSLSGANVLTF.

This chain connects TRBV5-4 to TRBJ2-1; TRBD1 matches 10 bases. With 0 bases clipped from V and 4 bases from J, the junction kept 4 bases outside the gene matches. The germline gives CDR1 SGHNT, CDR2 YYREEE (reference sequence). This CDR3 comprises 16 residues. The DNA for the CDR3 is TGTGCCAGCAGCTTGGCCGCGGGACAGGGGTACAATGAGCAGTTCTTC. Translating it yields CASSLAAGQGYNEQFF.

V gene TRBV10-3 combines with J gene TRBJ2-1; TRBD2 matches 9 bases. CDR3 size: 16 residues. CDR1 is ENHRY, CDR2 SYGVKD, per germline. J was trimmed by 5 bases and V by 3 bases; bases with no gene match: 8. CDR3 loop: CAISDYRLAGDNEQFF. For the CDR3, the DNA is TGTGCCATCAGTGATTATAGGTTAGCGGGGGACAATGAGCAGTTCTTC.

CDR3 DNA: TGCAGCGTTGAAACCCTCGGACAGCCTAATGAAAAACTGTTTTTT. Protein sequence: CSVETLGQPNEKLFF. The chain couples TRBV29-1 to TRBJ1-4; perhaps TRBD1 as D (6 bases). V lost 2 bases and J 3 bases, leaving 13 bases between the germline ends. This CDR3 contains 15 residues. Germline CDR1 and CDR2: SQVTM and ANQGSEA.

This clone showed up just once. Here the CDR3 DNA reads TGTGCCTGGAGTGAGCTACAGAACACCGGGGAGCTGTTTTTT. This encodes CAWSELQNTGELFF. The V call is TRBV30, the J call TRBJ2-2; no clear D gene. The V end was cut by 1 base, the J end by 1 base, with 7 bases between. The germline CDR1 and CDR2 sequences are GTSNPN and SVGIG (reference sequence). This CDR3 is 14 amino acids long.

The chain recombines TRBV5-1 with TRBJ2-3; TRBD1 might be the D (5 bases). The CDR3 spans 15 residues. Germline V gene sequence: CDR1 SGHRS, CDR2 YFSETQ. The V gene lost 2 bases and the J gene lost 0 bases, with 10 bases spanning the gap. This CDR3 reads CASSFVGHSTDTQYF. In DNA, the CDR3 is TGCGCCAGCAGCTTCGTGGGGCATAGCACAGATACGCAGTATTTT.

The chain combines TRBV18 with TRBJ2-3, with 8 bases identical to TRBD2. Germline V gene lookup returns CDR1 KGHSH and CDR2 LQKENI. The trim removed 2 bases at V and 2 bases at J, leaving 12 bases unmatched. The CDR3 has 18 amino acids. The chain's CDR3 is CASSPKVPAGVSTDTQYF. The CDR3 DNA is TGTGCCAGCTCACCAAAGGTACCAGCGGGGGTTTCCACAGATACGCAGTATTTT.

The chain links TRBV11-2 to TRBJ1-2, with D perhaps TRBD1 (6 bases). Germline CDR1 is SGHAT and CDR2 is FQNNGV. The CDR3 has 11 residues. V dropped 8 bases and J dropped 4 bases, with 8 bases sitting between them. CDR3 sequence (DNA): TGTGCCAGCGGACAGTTCTATGGCTACACCTTC. This translates into CASGQFYGYTF.